The 5 T cell receptor beta chains below come from one sample, sequenced in a study of T-cell reconstitution after alpha-beta-depleted transplantation in children. Construction of the TCRbeta library involved unique molecular identifiers. Each CDR3 protein is one row after TCRdb ran MiXCR on the PCR reads. This sample carries about 420,000 distinct CDR3 sequences, around 15% of them seen once, and the ten largest clones take roughly 27%. Sequencing used PBMCs, mostly from graft donor cells, obtained 360 days after TCRalphabeta/CD19-depleted stem cell transplant. These receptors were obtained from a boy younger than two who had a stem cell transplant for Wiskott-Aldrich syndrome, so the T cells may come from the graft donor.

This clonotype was observed at least ten times. This chain uses TRBV10-3 with TRBJ2-7, with a possible D match to TRBD1 (6 bases). The CDR3 spans 14 residues. The germline V gene encodes CDR1 ENHRY and CDR2 SYGVKD. Trimming left V 3 bases short and J 3 bases short, with 12 bases between. DNA of the CDR3: TGTGCCATCAGTGAAGAACAGGGTCGCTACGAGCAGTACTTC. It yields the protein CAISEEQGRYEQYF.

This chain joins TRBV7-9 and TRBJ2-3; D remains unclear. The V and J ends lost 5 bases and 2 bases respectively, with 11 bases between them. Germline CDR1 SEHNR, CDR2 FQNEAQ (reference sequence). The CDR3 covers 14 residues. As DNA, the CDR3 is TGTGCCAGCAGCCTCGCAAGTTACACAGATACGCAGTATTTT. As protein: CASSLASYTDTQYF.

This clonotype was detected a few times. The genes are TRBV10-3 and TRBJ2-2; D uncertain. The ends were cut back, 1 base at V and 2 bases at J, with 14 bases in the middle. The CDR3 covers 17 residues. Germline V gene sequence: CDR1 ENHRY, CDR2 SYGVKD. The CDR3 sequence is CAISEWKRWDNTGELFF. The CDR3 DNA sequence: TGTGCCATCAGTGAGTGGAAGCGCTGGGATAACACCGGGGAGCTGTTTTTT.

The chain couples TRBV29-1 to TRBJ1-2; TRBD1 matches 8 bases. The J segment lost 0 bases and the V segment lost 6 bases, leaving 3 bases of the junction unmatched. CDR3 size: 13 residues. Looked up from germline, CDR1 is SQVTM and CDR2 is ANQGSEA. CDR3 residues: CSVRTGPNYGYTF. CDR3 DNA sequence: TGCAGCGTCAGGACAGGGCCTAACTATGGCTACACCTTC.

V gene TRBV14 combines with J gene TRBJ1-2, with TRBD1 matching over 8 bases. The V segment lost 0 bases and the J segment 5 bases; nucleotides outside the gene matches: 5. This CDR3 is built from 15 residues. From germline, CDR1 is SGHDN and CDR2 FVKESK. The CDR3 DNA reads TGTGCCAGCAGCCAAGATCTTTACAGGGGGTATGGCTACACCTTC. Protein product: CASSQDLYRGYGYTF.